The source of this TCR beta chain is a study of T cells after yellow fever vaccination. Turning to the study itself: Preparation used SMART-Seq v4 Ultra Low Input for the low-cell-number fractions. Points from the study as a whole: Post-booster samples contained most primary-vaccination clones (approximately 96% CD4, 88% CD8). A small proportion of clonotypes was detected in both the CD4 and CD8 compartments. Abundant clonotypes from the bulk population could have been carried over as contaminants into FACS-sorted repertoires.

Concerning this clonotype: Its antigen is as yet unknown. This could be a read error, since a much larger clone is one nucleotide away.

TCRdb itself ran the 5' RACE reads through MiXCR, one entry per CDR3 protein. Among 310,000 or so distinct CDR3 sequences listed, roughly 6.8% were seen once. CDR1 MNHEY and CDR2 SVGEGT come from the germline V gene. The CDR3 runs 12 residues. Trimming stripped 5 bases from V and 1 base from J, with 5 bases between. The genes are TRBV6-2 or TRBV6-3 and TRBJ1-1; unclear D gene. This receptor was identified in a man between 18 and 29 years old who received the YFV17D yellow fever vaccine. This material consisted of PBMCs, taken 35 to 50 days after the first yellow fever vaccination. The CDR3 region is CASSRKNTEAFF. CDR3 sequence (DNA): TGTGCCAGCAGTAGAAAGAACACTGAAGCTTTCTTT.